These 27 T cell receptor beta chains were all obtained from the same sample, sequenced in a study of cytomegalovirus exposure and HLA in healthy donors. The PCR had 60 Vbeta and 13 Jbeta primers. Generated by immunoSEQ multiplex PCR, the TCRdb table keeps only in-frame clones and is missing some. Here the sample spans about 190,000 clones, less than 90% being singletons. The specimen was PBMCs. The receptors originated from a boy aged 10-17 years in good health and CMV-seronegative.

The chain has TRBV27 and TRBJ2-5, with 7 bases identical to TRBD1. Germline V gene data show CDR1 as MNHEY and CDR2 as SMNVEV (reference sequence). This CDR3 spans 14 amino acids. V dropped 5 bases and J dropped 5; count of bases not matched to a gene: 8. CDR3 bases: TGTGCCAGCAGTCCGCGACAGGGTCGGGAGACCCAGTACTTC. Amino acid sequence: CASSPRQGRETQYF.

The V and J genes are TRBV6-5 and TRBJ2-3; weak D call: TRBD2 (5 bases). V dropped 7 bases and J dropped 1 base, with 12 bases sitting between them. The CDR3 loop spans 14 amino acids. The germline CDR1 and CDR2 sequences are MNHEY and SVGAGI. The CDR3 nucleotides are TGTGCCAGCACCATGGGCGGGCGCACAGATACGCAGTATTTT. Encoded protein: CASTMGGRTDTQYF.

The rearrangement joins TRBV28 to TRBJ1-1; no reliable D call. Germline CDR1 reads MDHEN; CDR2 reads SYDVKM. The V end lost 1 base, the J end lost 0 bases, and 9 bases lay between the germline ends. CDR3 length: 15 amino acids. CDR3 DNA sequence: TGTGCCAGCAGTTTATTCGGAGTTATGAACACTGAAGCTTTCTTT. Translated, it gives CASSLFGVMNTEAFF.

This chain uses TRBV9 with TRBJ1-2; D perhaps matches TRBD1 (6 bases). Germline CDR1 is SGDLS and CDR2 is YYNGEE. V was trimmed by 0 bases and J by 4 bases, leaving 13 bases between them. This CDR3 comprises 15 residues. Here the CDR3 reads CASSVAGDGSYGYTF. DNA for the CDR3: TGTGCCAGCAGCGTAGCAGGGGATGGTAGCTATGGCTACACCTTC.

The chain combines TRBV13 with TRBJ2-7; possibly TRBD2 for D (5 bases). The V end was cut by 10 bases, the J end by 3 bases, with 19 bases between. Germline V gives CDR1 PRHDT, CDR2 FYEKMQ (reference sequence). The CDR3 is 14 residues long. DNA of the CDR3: TGTGCCACCGGAAATGTAGAGGGTCTCTACGAGCAGTACTTC. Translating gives CATGNVEGLYEQYF.

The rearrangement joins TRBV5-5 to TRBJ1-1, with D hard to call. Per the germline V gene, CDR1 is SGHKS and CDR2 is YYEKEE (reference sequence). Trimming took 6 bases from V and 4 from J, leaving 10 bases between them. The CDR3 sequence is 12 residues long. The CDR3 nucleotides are TGTGCCAGCACCATCCCAGGCACTGAAGCTTTCTTT. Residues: CASTIPGTEAFF.

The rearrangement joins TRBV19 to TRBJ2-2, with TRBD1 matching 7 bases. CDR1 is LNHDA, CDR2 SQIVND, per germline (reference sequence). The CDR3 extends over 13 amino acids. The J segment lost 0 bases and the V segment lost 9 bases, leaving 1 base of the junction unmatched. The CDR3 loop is CASRGSNTGELFF. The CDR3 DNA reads TGTGCCAGCAGGGGGTCGAACACCGGGGAGCTGTTTTTT.

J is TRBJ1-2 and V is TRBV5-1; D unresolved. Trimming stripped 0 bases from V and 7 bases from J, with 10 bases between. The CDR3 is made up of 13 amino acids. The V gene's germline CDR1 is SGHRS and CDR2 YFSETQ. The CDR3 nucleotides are TGCGCCAGCAGCTTGGCTACCGGGTTTGGCTACACCTTC. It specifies CASSLATGFGYTF.

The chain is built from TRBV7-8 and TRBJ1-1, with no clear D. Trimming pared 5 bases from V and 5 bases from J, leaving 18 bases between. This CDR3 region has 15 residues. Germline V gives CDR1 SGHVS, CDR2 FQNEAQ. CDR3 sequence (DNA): TGTGCCAGCAGCCGACTGGAGCCGAGGGTGACTGAAGCTTTCTTT. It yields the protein CASSRLEPRVTEAFF.

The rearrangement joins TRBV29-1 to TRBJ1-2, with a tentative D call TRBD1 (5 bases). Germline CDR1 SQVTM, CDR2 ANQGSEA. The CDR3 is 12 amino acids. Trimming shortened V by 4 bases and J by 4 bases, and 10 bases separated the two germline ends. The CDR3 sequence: CSVASGSYGYTF. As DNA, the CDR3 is TGCAGCGTTGCCTCAGGGTCCTATGGCTACACCTTC.

The CDR3 spells CGGGRDGNTIYF. CDR3 DNA sequence: TGTGGGGGGGGCAGGGATGGAAACACCATATATTTT. The V call is TRBV30, the J call TRBJ1-3, with TRBD1 as a possible D gene (6 bases). In germline, CDR1 is GTSNPN, CDR2 SVGIG (reference sequence). The CDR3 consists of 12 residues.

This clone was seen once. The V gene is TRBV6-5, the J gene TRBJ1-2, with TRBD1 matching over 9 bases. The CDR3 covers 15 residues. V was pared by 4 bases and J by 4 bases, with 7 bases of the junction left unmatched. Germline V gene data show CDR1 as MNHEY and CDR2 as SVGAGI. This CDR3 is CASSSPGQGSYGYTF. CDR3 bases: TGTGCCAGCAGTTCGCCGGGACAGGGCAGCTATGGCTACACCTTC.

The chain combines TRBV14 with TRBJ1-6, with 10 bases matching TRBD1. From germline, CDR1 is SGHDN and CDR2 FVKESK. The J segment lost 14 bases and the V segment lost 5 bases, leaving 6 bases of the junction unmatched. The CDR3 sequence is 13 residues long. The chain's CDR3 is CASSWDRGRALHF. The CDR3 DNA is TGTGCCAGCAGCTGGGACAGGGGACGAGCCCTCCACTTT.

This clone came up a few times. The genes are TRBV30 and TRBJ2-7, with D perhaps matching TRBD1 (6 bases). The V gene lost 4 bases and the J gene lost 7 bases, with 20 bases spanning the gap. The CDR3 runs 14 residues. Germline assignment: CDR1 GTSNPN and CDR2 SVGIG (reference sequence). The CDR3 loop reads CAWNRDPSGWEQYF. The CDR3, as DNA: TGTGCCTGGAACAGGGATCCTTCGGGTTGGGAGCAGTACTTC.

CDR3: CSASLGGTYEQYF. Here the CDR3 DNA reads TGCAGCGCTAGCCTCGGGGGTACCTACGAGCAGTACTTC. The chain carries TRBV29-1 and TRBJ2-7; D might be TRBD2 (6 bases). The CDR3 consists of 13 residues. Trimming removed 7 bases at V and 2 bases at J, with 15 bases between. The germline CDR1 and CDR2 sequences are SQVTM and ANQGSEA.

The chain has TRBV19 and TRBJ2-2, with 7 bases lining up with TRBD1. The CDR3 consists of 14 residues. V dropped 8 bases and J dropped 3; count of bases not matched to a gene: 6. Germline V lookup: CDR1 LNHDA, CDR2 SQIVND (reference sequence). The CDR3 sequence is CASGFGTDTGELFF. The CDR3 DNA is TGTGCCAGTGGCTTCGGGACAGACACCGGGGAGCTGTTTTTT.

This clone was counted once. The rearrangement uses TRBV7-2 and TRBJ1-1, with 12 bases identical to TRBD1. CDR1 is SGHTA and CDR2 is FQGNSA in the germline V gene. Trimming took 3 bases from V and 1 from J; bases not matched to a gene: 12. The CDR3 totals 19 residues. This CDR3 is CASSFDRDRGLHRNTEAFF. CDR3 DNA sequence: TGTGCCAGCAGCTTCGACCGGGACAGGGGGCTTCATCGGAACACTGAAGCTTTCTTT.

The CDR3 DNA sequence: TGTGCCAGCAGCTTCCGGGGGGTCCGGTCCGGGGAGCTGTTTTTT. It translates to CASSFRGVRSGELFF. The chain carries TRBV7-6 and TRBJ2-2; 7 bases align to TRBD2. The CDR3 runs to 15 residues. V shed 3 bases, J shed 6 bases, and the junction held 7 bases outside the gene matches. Germline-derived CDR1 and CDR2 are SGHVS and FNYEAQ.

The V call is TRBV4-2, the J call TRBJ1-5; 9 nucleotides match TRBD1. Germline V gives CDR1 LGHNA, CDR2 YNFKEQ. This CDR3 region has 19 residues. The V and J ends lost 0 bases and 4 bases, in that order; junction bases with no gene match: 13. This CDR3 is CASSQDFGGLGQGNQPQHF. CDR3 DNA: TGTGCCAGCAGCCAAGATTTCGGGGGCCTTGGACAGGGGAATCAGCCCCAGCATTTT.

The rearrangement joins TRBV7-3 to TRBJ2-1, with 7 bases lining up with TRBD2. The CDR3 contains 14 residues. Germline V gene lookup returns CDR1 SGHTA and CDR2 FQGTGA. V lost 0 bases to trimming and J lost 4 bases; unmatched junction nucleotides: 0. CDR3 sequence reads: CASSLTREYNEQFF. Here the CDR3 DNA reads TGTGCCAGCAGCTTAACGCGGGAGTACAATGAGCAGTTCTTC.

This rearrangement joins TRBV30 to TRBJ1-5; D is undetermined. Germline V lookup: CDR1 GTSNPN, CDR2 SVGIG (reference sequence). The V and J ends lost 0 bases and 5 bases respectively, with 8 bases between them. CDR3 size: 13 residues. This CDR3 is CAWSVSMDQPQHF. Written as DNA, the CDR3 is TGTGCCTGGAGTGTTAGCATGGATCAGCCCCAGCATTTT.

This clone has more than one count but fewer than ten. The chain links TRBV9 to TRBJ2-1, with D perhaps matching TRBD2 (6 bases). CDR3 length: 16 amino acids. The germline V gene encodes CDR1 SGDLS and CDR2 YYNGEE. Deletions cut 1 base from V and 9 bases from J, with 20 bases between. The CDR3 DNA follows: TGTGCCAGCAGCGTACCCCCCGCGACGGGAGAGGGTGAGCAGTTCTTC. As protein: CASSVPPATGEGEQFF.

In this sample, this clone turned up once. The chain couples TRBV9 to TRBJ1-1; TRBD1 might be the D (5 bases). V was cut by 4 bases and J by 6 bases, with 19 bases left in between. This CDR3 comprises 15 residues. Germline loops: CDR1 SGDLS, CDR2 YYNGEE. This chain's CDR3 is CASSLGGTGLPEAFF. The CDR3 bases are TGTGCCAGCAGCCTTGGGGGGACTGGTCTACCTGAAGCTTTCTTT.

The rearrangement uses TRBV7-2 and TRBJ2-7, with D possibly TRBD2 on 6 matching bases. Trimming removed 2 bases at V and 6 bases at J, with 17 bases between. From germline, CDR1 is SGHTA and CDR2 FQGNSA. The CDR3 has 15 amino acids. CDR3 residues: CASSLYTRRGGEQYF. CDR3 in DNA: TGTGCCAGCAGCTTATACACGCGGAGGGGAGGCGAGCAGTACTTC.

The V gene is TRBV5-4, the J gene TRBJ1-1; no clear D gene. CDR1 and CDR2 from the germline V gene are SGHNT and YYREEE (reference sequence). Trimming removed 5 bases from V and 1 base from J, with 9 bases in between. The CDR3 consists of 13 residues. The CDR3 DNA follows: TGTGCCAGCAGGCCTGACTGGAACACTGAAGCTTTCTTT. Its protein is CASRPDWNTEAFF.

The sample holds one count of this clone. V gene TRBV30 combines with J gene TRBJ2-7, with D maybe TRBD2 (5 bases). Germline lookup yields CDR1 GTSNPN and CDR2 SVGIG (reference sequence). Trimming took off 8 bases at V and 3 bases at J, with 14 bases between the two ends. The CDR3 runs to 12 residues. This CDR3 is CAGRGLNYEQYF. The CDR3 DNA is TGTGCCGGCCGCGGGCTAAACTACGAGCAGTACTTC.

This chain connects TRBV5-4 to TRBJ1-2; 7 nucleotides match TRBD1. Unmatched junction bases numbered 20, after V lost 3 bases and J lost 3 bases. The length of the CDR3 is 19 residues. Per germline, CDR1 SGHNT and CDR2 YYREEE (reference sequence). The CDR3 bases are TGTGCCAGCAGCTCATCGGAGGAGACAGGGCCACAAGGGTACTATGGCTACACCTTC. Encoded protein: CASSSSEETGPQGYYGYTF.